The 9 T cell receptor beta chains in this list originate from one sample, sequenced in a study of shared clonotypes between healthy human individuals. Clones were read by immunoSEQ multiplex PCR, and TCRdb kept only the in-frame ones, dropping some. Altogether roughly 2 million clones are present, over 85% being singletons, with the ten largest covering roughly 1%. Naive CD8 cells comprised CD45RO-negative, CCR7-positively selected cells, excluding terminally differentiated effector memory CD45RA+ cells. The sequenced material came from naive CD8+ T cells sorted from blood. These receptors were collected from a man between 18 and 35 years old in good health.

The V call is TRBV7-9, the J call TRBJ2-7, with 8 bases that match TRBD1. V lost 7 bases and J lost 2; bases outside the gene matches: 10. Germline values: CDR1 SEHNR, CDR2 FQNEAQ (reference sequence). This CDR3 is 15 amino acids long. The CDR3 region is CASTNFDRGPYEQYF. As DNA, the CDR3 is TGTGCCAGCACAAATTTTGACAGGGGACCCTACGAGCAGTACTTC.

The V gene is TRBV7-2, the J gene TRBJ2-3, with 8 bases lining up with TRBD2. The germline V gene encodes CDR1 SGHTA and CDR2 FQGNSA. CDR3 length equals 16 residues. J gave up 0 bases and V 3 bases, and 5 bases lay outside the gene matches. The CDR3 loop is CASSLRGALSTDTQYF. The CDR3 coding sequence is TGTGCCAGCAGCTTGCGGGGGGCACTAAGCACAGATACGCAGTATTTT.

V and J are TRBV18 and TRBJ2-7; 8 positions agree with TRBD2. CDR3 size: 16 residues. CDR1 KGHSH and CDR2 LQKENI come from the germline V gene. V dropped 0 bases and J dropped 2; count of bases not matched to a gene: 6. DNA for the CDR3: TGTGCCAGCTCACCACCTCCGGGGGGGCTCACCTACGAGCAGTACTTC. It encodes CASSPPPGGLTYEQYF.

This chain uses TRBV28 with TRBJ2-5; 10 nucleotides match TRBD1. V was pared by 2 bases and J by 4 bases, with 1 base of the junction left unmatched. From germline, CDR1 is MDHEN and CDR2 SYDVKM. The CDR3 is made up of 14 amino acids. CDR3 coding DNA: TGTGCCAGCAGTTTACGGGACAGGGGAGAGACCCAGTACTTC. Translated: CASSLRDRGETQYF.

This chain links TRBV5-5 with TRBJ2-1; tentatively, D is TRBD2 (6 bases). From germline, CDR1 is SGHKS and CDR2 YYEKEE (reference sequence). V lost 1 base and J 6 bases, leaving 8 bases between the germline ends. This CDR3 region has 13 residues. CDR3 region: CASSLWDSNEQFF. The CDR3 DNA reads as TGTGCCAGCAGCTTGTGGGACTCCAATGAGCAGTTCTTC.

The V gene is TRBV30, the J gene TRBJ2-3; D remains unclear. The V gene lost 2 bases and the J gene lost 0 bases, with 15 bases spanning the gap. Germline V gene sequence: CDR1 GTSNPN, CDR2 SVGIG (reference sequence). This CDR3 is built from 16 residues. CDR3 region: CAWSSGLSSSTDTQYF. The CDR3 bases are TGTGCCTGGAGTTCAGGTTTAAGTTCTAGCACAGATACGCAGTATTTT.

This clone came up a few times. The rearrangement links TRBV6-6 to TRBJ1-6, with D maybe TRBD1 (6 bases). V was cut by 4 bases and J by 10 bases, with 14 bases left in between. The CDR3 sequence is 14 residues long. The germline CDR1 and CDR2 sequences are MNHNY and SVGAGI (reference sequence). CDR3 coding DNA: TGTGCCAGCAGTTGGACAGCGGAGGACTCACCCCTCCACTTT. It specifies CASSWTAEDSPLHF.

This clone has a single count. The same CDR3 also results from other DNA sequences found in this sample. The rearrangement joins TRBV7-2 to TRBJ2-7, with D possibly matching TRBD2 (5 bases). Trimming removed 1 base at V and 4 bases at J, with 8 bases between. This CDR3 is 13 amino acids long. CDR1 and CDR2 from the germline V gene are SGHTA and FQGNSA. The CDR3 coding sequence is TGTGCCAGCAGCTTAGGAGGGTTTTACGAGCAGTACTTC. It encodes CASSLGGFYEQYF.

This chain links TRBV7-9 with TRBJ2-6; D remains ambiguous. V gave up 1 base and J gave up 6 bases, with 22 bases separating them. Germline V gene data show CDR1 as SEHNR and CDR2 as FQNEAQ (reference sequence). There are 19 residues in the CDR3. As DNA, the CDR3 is TGTGCCAGCAGCTTAGATAGGCGGACCGCCGTTGCTGAGGCCAACGTCCTGACTTTC. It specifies CASSLDRRTAVAEANVLTF.